These 30 T cell receptor beta chains originate from one sample sequenced in a study of T cells after yellow fever vaccination. TCRdb reprocessed the 5' RACE reads via MiXCR and lists one record per CDR3 protein. The repertoire holds hundreds of thousands of distinct CDR3 sequences, roughly 8.4% seen once, with roughly a sixth in the top ten. The material sequenced was PBMCs, taken roughly seven weeks after the first yellow fever vaccination. These receptors were taken from a young man who received the YFV17D yellow fever vaccine.

This clonotype has more than one count but fewer than ten. The rearrangement uses TRBV6-5 and TRBJ1-1; D possibly corresponds to TRBD1 (6 bases). V gave up 1 base and J gave up 4 bases, with 10 bases separating them. Looked up from germline, CDR1 is MNHEY and CDR2 is SVGAGI. This CDR3 contains 14 residues. CDR3 amino acids: CASSYYRVGTEAFF. The CDR3 nucleotides are TGTGCCAGCAGTTACTACAGGGTTGGCACTGAAGCTTTCTTT.

This chain links TRBV4-2 with TRBJ1-4; D not certain. The CDR3 spans 15 residues. Trimming took 2 bases from V and 0 from J, leaving 7 bases between them. CDR1 and CDR2 (germline): LGHNA, YNFKEQ. The CDR3 region is CASSQPQSTNEKLFF. The CDR3 nucleotides read TGTGCCAGCAGCCAACCACAGTCAACTAATGAAAAACTGTTTTTT.

The gene calls are TRBV11-1 and TRBJ1-2; tentative D call: TRBD1 (5 bases). Trimming left V 4 bases short and J 4 bases short, with 10 bases between. Germline V gene data show CDR1 as SGHAT and CDR2 as FQDESV (reference sequence). The CDR3 has 13 amino acids. CDR3 region: CASSSDNLYGYTF. The CDR3 coding sequence is TGTGCCAGCAGCTCGGACAACCTCTATGGCTACACCTTC.

The chain employs TRBV5-1 and TRBJ1-1; D possibly corresponds to TRBD1 (5 bases). This CDR3 spans 16 amino acids. V dropped 3 bases and J dropped 3 bases, with 18 bases sitting between them. From germline, CDR1 is SGHRS and CDR2 YFSETQ. For the CDR3, the DNA is TGCGCCAGCAGCTCCGGGGCTCTGAGGGCCTACACTGAAGCTTTCTTT. Translated, it gives CASSSGALRAYTEAFF.

In nucleotides, the CDR3 is TGTGCCAGCAGCAGGGGGGACAGGGTTTTGTACAATGAGCAGTTCTTC. Translation gives CASSRGDRVLYNEQFF. This chain joins TRBV5-4 and TRBJ2-1; 9 nucleotides agree with TRBD1. The germline CDR1 and CDR2 sequences are SGHNT and YYREEE (reference sequence). The length of the CDR3 is 16 residues. Trimming removed 4 bases from V and 4 bases from J; junction bases left unmatched: 9.

This clonotype was seen repeatedly, ten times or more. CDR3 region: CASSLASGGAETQYF. Written as DNA, the CDR3 is TGTGCCAGCAGCCTCGCTAGCGGGGGTGCAGAGACCCAGTACTTC. V is TRBV6-2 or TRBV6-3 and J is TRBJ2-5; 10 nucleotides agree with TRBD2. The germline CDR1 and CDR2 sequences are MNHEY and SVGEGT. This CDR3 has 15 residues. V lost 6 bases and J lost 4; bases outside the gene matches: 8.

This clonotype has just a few counts. The chain has TRBV30 and TRBJ2-7; no reliable D call. The CDR3 sequence is 13 residues long. Deletions cut 4 bases from V and 2 bases from J, with 12 bases between. Germline CDR1 is GTSNPN and CDR2 is SVGIG (reference sequence). The CDR3 loop reads CAWTVGSPYEQYF. In DNA, the CDR3 is TGTGCCTGGACAGTCGGCAGTCCCTACGAGCAGTACTTC.

J is TRBJ1-5 and V is TRBV12-3 or TRBV12-4; D unresolved. The CDR3 contains 14 residues. Trimming took 0 bases from V and 9 from J, leaving 12 bases between them. DNA for the CDR3: TGTGCCAGCAGTTTAGCCGGACGGCCCCGGCCCCAGCATTTT. Protein product: CASSLAGRPRPQHF.

This clonotype was seen only a few times. This chain uses TRBV5-4 with TRBJ2-7; 7 bases are shared with TRBD1. In germline, CDR1 is SGHNT, CDR2 YYREEE (reference sequence). V gave up 0 bases and J gave up 6 bases; unmatched junction bases: 9. The CDR3 totals 15 residues. This CDR3 is CASSLDRGSYGEQYF. The CDR3 region has the DNA TGTGCCAGCAGCTTGGACAGGGGATCGTATGGCGAGCAGTACTTC.

J is TRBJ2-2 and V is TRBV5-1; perhaps TRBD2 as D (5 bases). V was clipped by 3 bases and J by 5 bases, with 14 bases between them. Germline V gives CDR1 SGHRS, CDR2 YFSETQ. CDR3 length equals 15 residues. CDR3 in amino acids: CASSSSLGGTGELFF. CDR3 in DNA: TGCGCCAGCAGCTCGAGTCTTGGAGGTACCGGGGAGCTGTTTTTT.

V and J are TRBV12-3 or TRBV12-4 and TRBJ1-5, with a weak D call TRBD1 (6 bases). CDR3 length: 12 amino acids. The V gene lost 3 bases and the J gene lost 9 bases, with 9 bases spanning the gap. The DNA for the CDR3 is TGTGCCAGCAGTTTCGGCAGGGGGCCCCAGCATTTT. Its protein is CASSFGRGPQHF.

The DNA for the CDR3 is TGTGCCAGCATTCTGAGGGGGAACCCTAGCACAGATACGCAGTATTTT. Translating it yields CASILRGNPSTDTQYF. V is TRBV5-6 and J is TRBJ2-3, with D possibly matching TRBD1 (6 bases). This CDR3 comprises 16 residues. The V gene lost 6 bases and the J gene lost 0 bases, with 17 bases spanning the gap. Germline V lookup: CDR1 SGHDT, CDR2 YYEEEE.

The chain is built from TRBV12-3 or TRBV12-4 and TRBJ2-5, with a weak D call TRBD2 (6 bases). With 5 bases removed from V and 0 bases from J, the gap between germline ends came to 16 bases. CDR3 length equals 16 residues. The CDR3 loop reads CASSPGGRGYQETQYF. CDR3 DNA sequence: TGTGCCAGCAGTCCCGGAGGGCGGGGCTACCAAGAGACCCAGTACTTC.

This clonotype occurred a few times. The V and J genes are TRBV28 and TRBJ2-7; a possible D gene is TRBD2 (5 bases). Trimming stripped 6 bases from V and 6 bases from J, with 18 bases between. The germline V gene has CDR1 MDHEN and CDR2 SYDVKM. The CDR3 sequence is 14 residues long. The CDR3 bases are TGTGCCAGCAGGGGAGTTGAGAGGTTTGGCGAGCAGTACGTC. Translated, it gives CASRGVERFGEQYV.

The sample holds a few counts of this clonotype. The chain combines TRBV6-5 with TRBJ2-1; TRBD2 matches at 10 bases. Losses at the gene ends were 0 bases for V and 6 bases for J; bases not matched to a gene: 11. Germline V gene sequence: CDR1 MNHEY, CDR2 SVGAGI. This CDR3 comprises 18 residues. CDR3 sequence reads: CASSYSIIAGGGGNEQFF. In DNA, the CDR3 is TGTGCCAGCAGTTACTCGATAATAGCGGGGGGTGGGGGCAATGAGCAGTTCTTC.

V gene TRBV18 combines with J gene TRBJ1-1, with TRBD1 matching over 8 bases. The CDR3 runs to 14 residues. Germline V gene lookup returns CDR1 KGHSH and CDR2 LQKENI. J gave up 4 bases and V 6 bases, and 7 bases lay outside the gene matches. The CDR3 sequence: CASSPIQGGTEAFF. CDR3 nucleotide sequence: TGTGCCAGCTCGCCAATACAGGGGGGCACTGAAGCTTTCTTT.

This clonotype was observed many times. This chain joins TRBV25-1 and TRBJ2-1; maybe TRBD1 (5 bases). The germline V gene encodes CDR1 MGHDK and CDR2 SYGVNS. The V end lost 4 bases, the J end lost 9 bases, and 16 bases lay between the germline ends. This CDR3 is 14 amino acids long. The CDR3 sequence: CASSAAVWGSEQFF. The CDR3 coding sequence is TGTGCCAGCAGTGCGGCTGTATGGGGCAGTGAGCAGTTCTTC.

The genes are TRBV19 and TRBJ2-3; D ambiguous. The V gene's germline CDR1 is LNHDA and CDR2 SQIVND (reference sequence). The V and J ends lost 5 bases and 7 bases respectively, with 10 bases between them. This CDR3 region has 12 residues. The CDR3: CASSQGPYTQYF. In DNA, the CDR3 is TGTGCCAGTAGTCAAGGACCATATACGCAGTATTTT.

A few counts support this clonotype. The rearrangement uses TRBV9 and TRBJ1-1; D is undetermined. Germline assignment: CDR1 SGDLS and CDR2 YYNGEE. V was shortened by 0 bases and J by 3 bases, with 6 bases between the two germline ends. The CDR3 spans 13 residues. CDR3 coding DNA: TGTGCCAGCAGCGTAGGAAGGGACACTGAAGCTTTCTTT. This codes for CASSVGRDTEAFF.

For this clonotype: One end of the junction is discordant with germline, which a read error may explain. CDR3 amino acids: CACSFRGTDTQYF. CDR3 bases: TGCGCCTGCAGCTTCAGGGGAACAGATACGCAGTATTTT. This chain uses TRBV5-1 with TRBJ2-3, with a weak D call TRBD1 (6 bases). The CDR3 sequence is 13 residues long. Germline V CDR1 and CDR2: SGHRS, YFSETQ.

This clonotype turned up a few times. This rearrangement joins TRBV20-1 to TRBJ2-5, with D maybe TRBD1 (6 bases). This CDR3 region has 15 residues. Germline V lookup: CDR1 DFQATT, CDR2 SNEGSKA (reference sequence). Trimming left V 6 bases short and J 1 base short, with 18 bases between. In DNA, the CDR3 is TGCAGTGCCCCACCCGGAGGACAGCCCCAAGAGACCCAGTACTTC. Residues: CSAPPGGQPQETQYF.

This clonotype occurred a few times. V and J are TRBV14 and TRBJ2-2; TRBD1 or TRBD2 may be the D gene (5 bases each). Germline-derived CDR1 and CDR2 are SGHDN and FVKESK. The length of the CDR3 is 19 residues. V was trimmed by 0 bases and J by 4 bases, leaving 21 bases between them. CDR3 DNA: TGTGCCAGCAGCCAAGAGGGGTTCACACAGGCCCGGGGCACCGGGGAGCTGTTTTTT. It encodes CASSQEGFTQARGTGELFF.

With respect to this clonotype: This could be a read error, since a much larger clone is one nucleotide away. The chain joins TRBV6-1 to TRBJ2-1, with D possibly TRBD1 on 6 matching bases. CDR1 and CDR2 (germline): MNHNS, SASEGT. V lost 8 bases, J lost 6 bases, and 17 bases lay in between. The CDR3 extends over 14 amino acids. The CDR3 loop is CASSGQWYTNEQFF. The CDR3 DNA follows: TGTGCCAGCTCTGGACAGTGGTATACCAATGAGCAGTTCTTC.

The chain joins TRBV6-2 or TRBV6-3 to TRBJ1-5, with D perhaps matching TRBD1 (6 bases). Deletions cut 2 bases from V and 4 bases from J, with 15 bases between. Looked up from germline, CDR1 is MNHEY and CDR2 is SVGEGT. The CDR3 runs 16 residues. The CDR3 nucleotides are TGTGCCAGCAGTTACGGGGACAACTCGAATAATCAGCCCCAGCATTTT. Amino acid sequence: CASSYGDNSNNQPQHF.

This clonotype came up a few times. This chain connects TRBV7-9 to TRBJ2-1, with D perhaps matching TRBD2 (6 bases). From germline, CDR1 is SEHNR and CDR2 FQNEAQ (reference sequence). Trimming shortened V by 2 bases and J by 7 bases, and 18 bases separated the two germline ends. The CDR3 spans 16 residues. CDR3 sequence reads: CASSLRDRRVVNEQFF. The CDR3 nucleotides are TGTGCCAGCAGCTTAAGGGACCGGAGGGTGGTAAATGAGCAGTTCTTC.

In its sample, this clonotype was seen a few times. At one of its ends the junction is not consistent with the germline gene, which may arise from a read error. This chain uses TRBV4-3 with TRBJ2-3; 10 bases line up with TRBD2. Germline loops: CDR1 LGHNA, CDR2 YSLEER. The CDR3 length is 13 residues. CDR3 coding DNA: TGCGCCAGCAGCCAAACCCTAGCGGGGGCCCCCTCCTTT. Encoded protein: CASSQTLAGAPSF.

This clonotype was seen a handful of times. The chain has TRBV9 and TRBJ2-3, with TRBD1 matching over 7 bases. Germline V gene data show CDR1 as SGDLS and CDR2 as YYNGEE. The CDR3 runs to 13 residues. Unmatched junction bases numbered 5, after V lost 7 bases and J lost 3 bases. The CDR3 DNA reads as TGTGCCAGCGGGGGACAGACGACAGATACGCAGTATTTT. Amino acids: CASGGQTTDTQYF.

V gene TRBV7-2 combines with J gene TRBJ2-5, with 8 bases lining up with TRBD2. Germline CDR1 reads SGHTA; CDR2 reads FQGNSA. The CDR3 loop spans 16 amino acids. V shed 5 bases and J 5 bases; nucleotides not matched to a gene: 13. CDR3 region: CASSIPGGGGRETQYF. CDR3 nucleotides: TGTGCCAGCAGCATACCCGGTGGCGGGGGGAGGGAGACCCAGTACTTC.

The J gene is TRBJ2-7, the V gene TRBV4-1, with TRBD2 identical over 7 bases. Unmatched junction bases numbered 12, after V lost 4 bases and J lost 6 bases. There are 15 residues in the CDR3. The germline gives CDR1 MGHRA, CDR2 YSYEKL. The CDR3 region is CASSRLGTTPCEQYV. The CDR3 DNA sequence: TGCGCCAGCAGCCGGCTGGGGACTACCCCGTGCGAGCAGTACGTC.

The sample holds a few counts of this clonotype. V and J are TRBV12-3 or TRBV12-4 and TRBJ2-1; D uncertain. V lost 0 bases and J lost 6, with 9 bases in between. The CDR3 loop spans 14 amino acids. CDR3 loop: CASSLARELNEQFF. The CDR3 coding sequence is TGTGCCAGCAGTTTAGCGCGCGAACTCAATGAGCAGTTCTTC.